A single sample is the source of the 23 T cell receptor beta chains below, sequenced in a study of T cells in localized non-small cell lung cancer. The protocol was immunoSEQ multiplex PCR, while the TCRdb copy is restricted to in-frame clones and leaves out a portion. The sample has 64,000 or so clones, roughly nine tenths seen once. The source was peripheral blood, collected before any cancer treatment. These receptors all stem from a woman aged 40-69 years with stage I lung adenocarcinoma.

This clone was counted between two and nine times. V is TRBV2 and J is TRBJ1-4, with D possibly TRBD1 on 6 matching bases. Deletions cut 6 bases from V and 7 bases from J, with 12 bases between. The CDR3 loop spans 13 amino acids. Germline assignment: CDR1 SNHLY and CDR2 FYNNEI. CDR3 amino acids: CASRRGAGEKLFF. DNA for the CDR3: TGTGCCAGCAGGAGGGGGGCGGGTGAAAAACTGTTTTTT.

This sequence joins TRBV6-5 and TRBJ1-3; D remains ambiguous. V was clipped by 2 bases and J by 0 bases, with 11 bases between them. The CDR3 extends over 16 amino acids. Looked up from germline, CDR1 is MNHEY and CDR2 is SVGAGI. The CDR3: CASSYSQSYSGNTIYF. In nucleotides, the CDR3 is TGTGCCAGCAGTTACAGTCAGAGTTACTCTGGAAACACCATATATTTT.

V usage is TRBV5-6 and J usage is TRBJ1-4; 10 nucleotides line up with TRBD1. CDR1 is SGHDT, CDR2 YYEEEE, per germline. V trimming: 3 bases; J trimming: 6 bases; junction bases outside the gene matches: 5. This CDR3 comprises 15 residues. CDR3 DNA sequence: TGTGCCAGCAGCTGGGACAGGGGAATGGATGAAAAACTGTTTTTT. Translated, it gives CASSWDRGMDEKLFF.

This chain connects TRBV28 to TRBJ1-6; TRBD1 matches at 9 bases. Per the germline V gene, CDR1 is MDHEN and CDR2 is SYDVKM. This CDR3 comprises 15 residues. After removal of 6 bases from V and 6 bases from J, the junction contained 6 bases not matched to a gene. The CDR3 is CASRVQGAGNSPLHF. The CDR3 DNA reads TGTGCCAGCAGGGTACAGGGGGCGGGTAATTCACCCCTCCACTTT.

The CDR3 DNA reads as TGTGCCAGCAGCCGACAGGGGGCGGCTGGAAACACCATATATTTT. It codes for CASSRQGAAGNTIYF. This chain links TRBV5-6 with TRBJ1-3; 10 nucleotides line up with TRBD1. Germline lookup yields CDR1 SGHDT and CDR2 YYEEEE. Germline trimming cut 4 bases from V and 2 bases from J; bases unmatched to any gene: 3. The CDR3 has 15 amino acids.

CDR3 DNA sequence: TGTGCCAGCAGCTTAGCGTCAAACCCGGAGACCCAGTACTTC. Residues: CASSLASNPETQYF. The chain is built from TRBV7-2 and TRBJ2-5; D not certain. Trimming took 0 bases from V and 5 from J, leaving 10 bases between them. This CDR3 contains 14 residues. Germline V gene sequence: CDR1 SGHTA, CDR2 FQGNSA.

This clone has only one observation. The chain carries TRBV6-5 and TRBJ2-5; 9 nucleotides line up with TRBD2. V dropped 10 bases and J dropped 1; count of bases not matched to a gene: 4. Germline V gene sequence: CDR1 MNHEY, CDR2 SVGAGI. This CDR3 spans 13 amino acids. The CDR3 region has the DNA TGTGCCACCCAGCGGGGGGCCCAAGAGACCCAGTACTTC. Amino acids: CATQRGAQETQYF.

This chain connects TRBV11-2 to TRBJ2-2; TRBD2 is a possible D gene (5 bases). Trimming took 2 bases from V and 6 from J, leaving 13 bases between them. CDR3 length: 15 amino acids. Germline V gives CDR1 SGHAT, CDR2 FQNNGV. The CDR3 loop reads CASSLRRGGAGELFF. DNA of the CDR3: TGTGCCAGCAGCTTACGACGGGGTGGGGCCGGGGAGCTGTTTTTT.

The chain links TRBV27 to TRBJ1-1; TRBD1 is a possible D gene (6 bases). CDR1 MNHEY and CDR2 SMNVEV come from the germline V gene (reference sequence). Trimming stripped 0 bases from V and 6 bases from J, with 14 bases between. The CDR3 covers 15 residues. The CDR3 nucleotides read TGTGCCAGCAGTTTATCTTCAGGGGCCTTAGCTGAAGCTTTCTTT. Translation gives CASSLSSGALAEAFF.

The chain links TRBV7-2 to TRBJ1-4; D call uncertain. The ends were cut back, 1 base at V and 5 bases at J, with 8 bases in the middle. In germline, CDR1 is SGHTA, CDR2 FQGNSA. The CDR3 is 14 residues long. The CDR3 is CASSLGGVNEKLFF. The CDR3 DNA reads as TGTGCCAGCAGCTTAGGGGGAGTGAATGAAAAACTGTTTTTT. Combining the CDR3 with reference TRBV7-2 and TRBJ1-4 gives the whole variable domain GAGVSQSPSNKVTEKGKDVELRCDPISGHTALYWYRQSLGQGLEFLIYFQGNSAPDKSGLPSDRFSAERTGGSVSTLTIQRTQQEDSAVYLCASSLGGVNEKLFFGSGTQLSVL.

On this clone itself: A read error may account for a junction end that differs from germline. The chain links TRBV30 to TRBJ1-1; D is perhaps TRBD1 (5 bases). From germline, CDR1 is GTSNPN and CDR2 SVGIG (reference sequence). The CDR3 has 11 amino acids. CDR3 sequence reads: CAWSGRGLRVF. Here the CDR3 DNA reads TGTGCCTGGAGTGGGAGGGGCCTACGGGTCTTT.

This chain links TRBV5-1 with TRBJ2-5, with a tentative D call TRBD1 (6 bases). Germline loops: CDR1 SGHRS, CDR2 YFSETQ. The CDR3 has 16 residues. V gave up 2 bases and J gave up 4 bases, with 18 bases separating them. CDR3 in amino acids: CASSFYSQGLGETQYF. Here the CDR3 DNA reads TGCGCCAGCAGCTTCTACTCGCAGGGGTTGGGAGAGACCCAGTACTTC.

The rearrangement links TRBV6-6 to TRBJ2-1; 8 positions agree with TRBD2. The CDR3 covers 14 residues. From germline, CDR1 is MNHNY and CDR2 SVGAGI (reference sequence). After removal of 5 bases from V and 6 bases from J, the junction contained 6 bases not matched to a gene. CDR3 bases: TGTGCCAGCAGTCCCCGAAGCGGGAGCAATGAGCAGTTCTTC. Residues: CASSPRSGSNEQFF.

The rearrangement joins TRBV5-1 to TRBJ2-1; TRBD2 matches 9 bases. This CDR3 comprises 14 residues. Trimming at V came to 5 bases and at J to 3 bases, leaving 3 bases not matched to a gene. Per the germline V gene, CDR1 is SGHRS and CDR2 is YFSETQ. The CDR3 reads CASRRTSDYNEQFF. In DNA, the CDR3 is TGCGCCAGCAGGCGGACTAGCGACTACAATGAGCAGTTCTTC.

The CDR3 region has the DNA TGTGCCAGCAGCTTAGGACCCGGGCGAGAAAAACTGTTTTTT. Encoded protein: CASSLGPGREKLFF. The J gene is TRBJ1-4, the V gene TRBV7-6; D not certain. V was trimmed by 1 base and J by 8 bases, leaving 11 bases between them. In germline, CDR1 is SGHVS, CDR2 FNYEAQ. This CDR3 spans 14 amino acids.

V and J are TRBV20-1 and TRBJ2-7; D not certain. Trimming shortened V by 1 base and J by 5 bases, and 6 bases separated the two germline ends. Germline V gives CDR1 DFQATT, CDR2 SNEGSKA (reference sequence). CDR3 size: 11 residues. CDR3 sequence (DNA): TGCAGTGCTAGAGTTGAGGACGAGCAGTACTTC. Its translation: CSARVEDEQYF.

This chain links TRBV5-6 with TRBJ2-7, with D tentatively TRBD1 (5 bases). The CDR3 covers 12 residues. Looked up from germline, CDR1 is SGHDT and CDR2 is YYEEEE. V was trimmed by 4 bases and J by 3 bases, leaving 8 bases between them. CDR3 residues: CASSGADYEQYF. DNA for the CDR3: TGTGCCAGCAGCGGGGCCGACTACGAGCAGTACTTC.

The chain links TRBV28 to TRBJ2-7, with D unresolved. V was trimmed by 4 bases and J by 3 bases, leaving 10 bases between them. This CDR3 is built from 13 residues. The V gene's germline CDR1 is MDHEN and CDR2 SYDVKM. This CDR3 is CASSYPDFYEQYF. In DNA, the CDR3 is TGTGCCAGCAGTTATCCCGATTTCTACGAGCAGTACTTC.

The gene calls are TRBV29-1 and TRBJ2-7; 7 nucleotides line up with TRBD2. Germline V gene data show CDR1 as SQVTM and CDR2 as ANQGSEA. The junction had 9 bases not matched to a gene; V was cut back by 6 bases and J by 7 bases. The CDR3 runs to 12 residues. The CDR3 DNA is TGCAGCGTCGCGCCCCAGGGAGGGGAGCAGTACTTC. Its translation: CSVAPQGGEQYF.

This chain joins TRBV5-8 and TRBJ2-7, with D unclear. CDR3 size: 15 residues. Germline CDR1 reads SGHTS; CDR2 reads YDEGEE. With 4 bases removed from V and 2 bases from J, the gap between germline ends came to 16 bases. CDR3 sequence: CASSDSAVYTYEQYF. Written as DNA, the CDR3 is TGTGCCAGCAGCGATTCGGCAGTCTATACCTACGAGCAGTACTTC.

This chain joins TRBV10-3 and TRBJ2-7; tentatively, D is TRBD2 (6 bases). Per the germline V gene, CDR1 is ENHRY and CDR2 is SYGVKD. V was shortened by 1 base and J by 0 bases, with 13 bases between the two germline ends. The CDR3 has 16 residues. Here the CDR3 DNA reads TGTGCCATCAGTGAGTTTAGGGACTCCCTCTCCTACGAGCAGTACTTC. This sequence encodes CAISEFRDSLSYEQYF.

There are a few counts of this clone. This chain joins TRBV18 and TRBJ1-1, with D unresolved. Germline CDR1 KGHSH, CDR2 LQKENI. V was clipped by 1 base and J by 1 base, with 10 bases between them. The CDR3 sequence is 15 residues long. The CDR3 is CASSPQKGSNTEAFF. The CDR3 DNA reads as TGTGCCAGCTCACCACAAAAGGGATCGAACACTGAAGCTTTCTTT.

The J gene is TRBJ2-1, the V gene TRBV11-2; D is undetermined. CDR3 length equals 16 residues. Germline V lookup: CDR1 SGHAT, CDR2 FQNNGV. The V and J ends lost 0 bases and 0 bases respectively, with 9 bases between them. The CDR3 region is CASSLERQSSYNEQFF. CDR3 sequence (DNA): TGTGCCAGCAGCTTAGAACGGCAAAGCTCCTACAATGAGCAGTTCTTC.